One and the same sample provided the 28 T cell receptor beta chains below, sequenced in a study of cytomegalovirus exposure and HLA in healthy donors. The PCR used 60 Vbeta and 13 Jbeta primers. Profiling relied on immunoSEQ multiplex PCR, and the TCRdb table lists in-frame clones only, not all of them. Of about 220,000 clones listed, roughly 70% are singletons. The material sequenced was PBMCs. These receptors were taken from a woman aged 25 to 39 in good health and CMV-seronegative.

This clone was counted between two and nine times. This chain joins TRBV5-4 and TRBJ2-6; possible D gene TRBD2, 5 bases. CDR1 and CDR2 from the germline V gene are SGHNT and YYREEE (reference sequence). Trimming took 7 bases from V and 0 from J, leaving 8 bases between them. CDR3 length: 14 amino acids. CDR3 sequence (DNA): TGTGCCAGCGGGAGTTTCTCTGGGGCCAACGTCCTGACTTTC. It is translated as CASGSFSGANVLTF. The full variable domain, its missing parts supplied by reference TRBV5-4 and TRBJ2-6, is ETGVTQSPTHLIKTRGQQVTLRCSSQSGHNTVSWYQQALGQGPQFIFQYYREEENGRGNFPPRFSGLQFPNYSSELNVNALELDDSALYLCASGSFSGANVLTFGAGSRLTVL.

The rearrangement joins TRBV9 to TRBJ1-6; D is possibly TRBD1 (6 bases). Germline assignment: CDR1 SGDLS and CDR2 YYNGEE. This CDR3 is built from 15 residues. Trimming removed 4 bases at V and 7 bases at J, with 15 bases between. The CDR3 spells CASSLGGGENSPLHF. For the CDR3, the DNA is TGTGCCAGCAGCTTAGGGGGAGGGGAGAATTCACCCCTCCACTTT.

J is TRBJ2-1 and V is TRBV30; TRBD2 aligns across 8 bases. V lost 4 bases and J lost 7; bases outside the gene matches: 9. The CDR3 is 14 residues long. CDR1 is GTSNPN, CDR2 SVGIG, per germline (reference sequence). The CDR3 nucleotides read TGTGCCTGGAACGAGCGGGAGTATGGAAATGAGCAGTTCTTC. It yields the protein CAWNEREYGNEQFF.

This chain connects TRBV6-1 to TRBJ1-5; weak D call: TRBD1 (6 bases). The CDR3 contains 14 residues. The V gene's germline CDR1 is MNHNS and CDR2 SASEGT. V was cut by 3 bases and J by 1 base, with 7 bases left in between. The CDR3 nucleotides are TGTGCCAGCAGTGACAGGGGAAGCAATCAGCCCCAGCATTTT. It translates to CASSDRGSNQPQHF.

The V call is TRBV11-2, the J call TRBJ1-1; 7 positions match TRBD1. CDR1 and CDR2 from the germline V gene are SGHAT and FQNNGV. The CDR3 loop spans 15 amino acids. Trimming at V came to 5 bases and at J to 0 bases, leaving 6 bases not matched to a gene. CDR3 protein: CASSLTGAVNTEAFF. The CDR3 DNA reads TGTGCCAGCAGCCTCACAGGGGCGGTGAACACTGAAGCTTTCTTT.

CDR3 bases: TGTGCTAGTGGTTTATCCAGGGTCTACGAGCAGTACTTC. This encodes CASGLSRVYEQYF. The rearrangement joins TRBV12-5 to TRBJ2-7; D is possibly TRBD1 (5 bases). This CDR3 comprises 13 residues. The germline V and J ends were trimmed by 3 bases and 3 bases, with 9 bases remaining between them. CDR1 is LGHNT, CDR2 FRNRAP, per germline.

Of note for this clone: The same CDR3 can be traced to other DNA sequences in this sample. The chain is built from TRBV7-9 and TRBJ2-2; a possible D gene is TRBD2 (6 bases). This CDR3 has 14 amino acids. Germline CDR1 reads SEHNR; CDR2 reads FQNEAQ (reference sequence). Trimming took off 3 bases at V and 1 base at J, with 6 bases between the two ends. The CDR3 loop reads CASSLGGNTGELFF. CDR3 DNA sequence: TGTGCCAGCAGCTTGGGGGGGAACACCGGGGAGCTGTTTTTT. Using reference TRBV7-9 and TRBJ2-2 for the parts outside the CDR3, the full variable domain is DTGVSQNPRHKITKRGQNVTFRCDPISEHNRLYWYRQTLGQGPEFLTYFQNEAQLEKSRLLSDRFSAERPKGSFSTLEIQRTEQGDSAMYLCASSLGGNTGELFFGEGSRLTVL.

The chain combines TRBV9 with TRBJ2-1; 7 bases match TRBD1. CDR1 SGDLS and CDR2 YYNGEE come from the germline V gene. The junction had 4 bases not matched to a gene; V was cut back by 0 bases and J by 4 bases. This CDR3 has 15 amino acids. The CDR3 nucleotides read TGTGCCAGCAGCGTAGCCGGGACAGCTTACAATGAGCAGTTCTTC. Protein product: CASSVAGTAYNEQFF.

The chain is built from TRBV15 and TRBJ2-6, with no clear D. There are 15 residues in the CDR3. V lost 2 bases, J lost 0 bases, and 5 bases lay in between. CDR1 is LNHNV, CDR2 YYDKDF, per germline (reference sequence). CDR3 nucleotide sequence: TGTGCCACCAGCAGACAGTACTCTGGGGCCAACGTCCTGACTTTC. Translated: CATSRQYSGANVLTF.

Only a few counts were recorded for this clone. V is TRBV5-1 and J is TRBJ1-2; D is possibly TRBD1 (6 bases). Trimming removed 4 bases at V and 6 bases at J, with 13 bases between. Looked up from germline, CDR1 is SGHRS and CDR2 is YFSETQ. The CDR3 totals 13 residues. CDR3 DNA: TGCGCCAGCAGCACGCAGGGGTCAGATGGCTACACCTTC. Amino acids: CASSTQGSDGYTF.

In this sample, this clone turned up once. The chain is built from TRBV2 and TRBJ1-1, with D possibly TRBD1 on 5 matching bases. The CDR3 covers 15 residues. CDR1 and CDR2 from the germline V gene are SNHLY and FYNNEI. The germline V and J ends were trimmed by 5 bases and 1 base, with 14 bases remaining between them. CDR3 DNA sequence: TGTGCCAGCAGTCCTCTCCGGAGGGGGAACACTGAAGCTTTCTTT. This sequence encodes CASSPLRRGNTEAFF.

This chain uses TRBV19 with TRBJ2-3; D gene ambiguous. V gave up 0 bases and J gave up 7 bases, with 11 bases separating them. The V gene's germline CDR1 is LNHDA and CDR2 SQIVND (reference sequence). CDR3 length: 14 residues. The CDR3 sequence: CASSIEAQRNTQYF. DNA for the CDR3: TGTGCCAGTAGTATAGAAGCCCAACGAAATACGCAGTATTTT.

CDR3 in amino acids: CAWGGGALTDTQYF. The DNA for the CDR3 is TGTGCCTGGGGGGGAGGGGCCCTCACAGATACGCAGTATTTT. The rearrangement links TRBV30 to TRBJ2-3, with TRBD2 identical over 7 bases. J lost 2 bases, V lost 5 bases, and 7 bases had no gene match. The CDR3 runs 14 residues. Germline-derived CDR1 and CDR2 are GTSNPN and SVGIG (reference sequence).

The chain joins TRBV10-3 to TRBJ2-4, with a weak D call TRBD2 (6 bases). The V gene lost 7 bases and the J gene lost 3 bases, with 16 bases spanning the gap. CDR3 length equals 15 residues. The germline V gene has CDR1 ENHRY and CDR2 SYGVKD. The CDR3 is CAIKKEGVDKNIQYF. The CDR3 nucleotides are TGTGCCATCAAAAAGGAGGGAGTGGACAAAAACATTCAGTACTTC.

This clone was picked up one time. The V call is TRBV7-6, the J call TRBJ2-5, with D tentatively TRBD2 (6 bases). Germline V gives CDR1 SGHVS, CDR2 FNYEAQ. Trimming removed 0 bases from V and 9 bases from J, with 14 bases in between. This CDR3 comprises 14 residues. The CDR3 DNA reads TGTGCCAGCAGCTTAGCGCGGGAACAGTCGGCCCAGTACTTC. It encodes CASSLAREQSAQYF.

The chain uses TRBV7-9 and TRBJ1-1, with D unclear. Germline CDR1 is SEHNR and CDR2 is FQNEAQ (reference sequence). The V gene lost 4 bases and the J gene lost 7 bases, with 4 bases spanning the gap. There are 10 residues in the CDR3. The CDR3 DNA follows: TGTGCCAGCAGCTCGGGTGAAGCTTTCTTT. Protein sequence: CASSSGEAFF.

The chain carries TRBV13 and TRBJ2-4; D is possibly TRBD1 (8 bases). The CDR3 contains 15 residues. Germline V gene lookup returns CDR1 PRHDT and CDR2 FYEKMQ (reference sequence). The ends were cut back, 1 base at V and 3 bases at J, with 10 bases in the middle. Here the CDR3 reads CASSLDRGGKNIQYF. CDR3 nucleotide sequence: TGTGCCAGCAGCTTAGACAGGGGGGGCAAAAACATTCAGTACTTC.

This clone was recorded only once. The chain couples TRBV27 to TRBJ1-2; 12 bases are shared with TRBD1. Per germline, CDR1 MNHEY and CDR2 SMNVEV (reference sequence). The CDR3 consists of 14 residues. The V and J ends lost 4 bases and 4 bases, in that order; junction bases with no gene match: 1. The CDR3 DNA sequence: TGTGCCAGCAGTTGGGGACAGGGGGCCTATGGCTACACCTTC. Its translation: CASSWGQGAYGYTF.

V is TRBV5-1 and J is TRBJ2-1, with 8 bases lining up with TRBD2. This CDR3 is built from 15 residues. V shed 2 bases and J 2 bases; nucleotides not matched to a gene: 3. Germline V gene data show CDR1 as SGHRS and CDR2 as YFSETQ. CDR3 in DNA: TGCGCCAGCAGCTTAGCGGGACTAGCCTACAATGAGCAGTTCTTC. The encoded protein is CASSLAGLAYNEQFF.

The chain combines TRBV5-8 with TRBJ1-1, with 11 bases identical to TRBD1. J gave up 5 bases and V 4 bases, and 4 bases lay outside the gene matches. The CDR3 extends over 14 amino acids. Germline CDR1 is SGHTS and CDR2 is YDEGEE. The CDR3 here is CASSLGTGGTEAFF. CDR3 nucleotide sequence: TGTGCCAGCAGCCTCGGGACAGGGGGGACTGAAGCTTTCTTT.

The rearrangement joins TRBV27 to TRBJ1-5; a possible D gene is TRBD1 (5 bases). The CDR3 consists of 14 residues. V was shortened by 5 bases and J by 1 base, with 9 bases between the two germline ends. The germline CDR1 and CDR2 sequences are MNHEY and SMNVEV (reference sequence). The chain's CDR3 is CASSPPGSNQPQHF. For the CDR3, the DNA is TGTGCCAGCAGTCCCCCAGGGAGCAATCAGCCCCAGCATTTT.

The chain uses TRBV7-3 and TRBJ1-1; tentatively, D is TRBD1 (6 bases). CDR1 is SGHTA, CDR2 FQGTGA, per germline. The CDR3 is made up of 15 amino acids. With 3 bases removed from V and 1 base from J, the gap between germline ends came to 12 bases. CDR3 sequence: CASSLSGQQNTEAFF. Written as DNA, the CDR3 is TGTGCCAGCAGCTTGAGCGGACAGCAGAACACTGAAGCTTTCTTT.

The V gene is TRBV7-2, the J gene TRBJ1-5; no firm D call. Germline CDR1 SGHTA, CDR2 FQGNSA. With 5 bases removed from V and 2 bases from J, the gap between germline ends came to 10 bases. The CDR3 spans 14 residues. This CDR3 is CASSPDSGNQPQHF. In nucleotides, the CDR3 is TGTGCCAGCAGCCCGGACTCTGGCAATCAGCCCCAGCATTTT.

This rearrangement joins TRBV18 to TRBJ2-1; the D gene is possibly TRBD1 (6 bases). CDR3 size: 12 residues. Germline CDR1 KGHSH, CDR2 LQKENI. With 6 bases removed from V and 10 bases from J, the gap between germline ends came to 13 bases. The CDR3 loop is CASSSIGQEQFF. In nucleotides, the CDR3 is TGTGCCAGCTCTTCTATCGGACAGGAGCAGTTCTTC.

The chain's CDR3 is CASSPGLAGGSYEQYF. CDR3 in DNA: TGTGCCAGCAGTCCCGGACTAGCGGGTGGGTCCTACGAGCAGTACTTC. The chain employs TRBV28 and TRBJ2-7, with 11 bases fitting TRBD2. Germline V gene sequence: CDR1 MDHEN, CDR2 SYDVKM. The CDR3 has 16 amino acids. With V trimmed by 5 bases and J by 1 base, 7 bases remained unmatched.

The CDR3 spells CASSPHSGTAVTEAFF. The CDR3 DNA reads as TGTGCCAGCAGCCCCCACTCCGGGACAGCTGTCACTGAAGCTTTCTTT. This chain links TRBV7-2 with TRBJ1-1; TRBD1 agrees at 7 bases. The germline V gene encodes CDR1 SGHTA and CDR2 FQGNSA. The length of the CDR3 is 16 residues. V dropped 5 bases and J dropped 4; count of bases not matched to a gene: 13.

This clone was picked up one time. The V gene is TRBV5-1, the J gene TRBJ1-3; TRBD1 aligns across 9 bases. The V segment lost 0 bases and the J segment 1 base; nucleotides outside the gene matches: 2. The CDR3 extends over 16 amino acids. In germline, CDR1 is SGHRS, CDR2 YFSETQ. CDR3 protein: CASSLVQGASGNTIYF. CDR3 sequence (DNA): TGCGCCAGCAGCTTGGTACAGGGGGCTTCTGGAAACACCATATATTTT.

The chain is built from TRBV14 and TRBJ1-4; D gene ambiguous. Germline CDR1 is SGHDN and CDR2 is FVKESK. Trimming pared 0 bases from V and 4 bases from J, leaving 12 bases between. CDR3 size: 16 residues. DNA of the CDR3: TGTGCCAGCAGCCAAGATGTTGGGCAGTTTAATGAAAAACTGTTTTTT. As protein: CASSQDVGQFNEKLFF.